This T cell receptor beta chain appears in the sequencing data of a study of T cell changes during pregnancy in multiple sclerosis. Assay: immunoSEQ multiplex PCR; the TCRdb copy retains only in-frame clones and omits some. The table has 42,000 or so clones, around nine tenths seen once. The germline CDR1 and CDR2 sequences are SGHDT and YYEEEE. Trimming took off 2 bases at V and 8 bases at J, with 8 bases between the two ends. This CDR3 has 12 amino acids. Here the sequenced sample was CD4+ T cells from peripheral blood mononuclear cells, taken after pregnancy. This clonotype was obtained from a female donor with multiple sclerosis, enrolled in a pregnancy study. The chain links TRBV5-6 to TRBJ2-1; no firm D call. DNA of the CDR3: TGTGCCAGCAGCTTCGGCAGGCATGAGCAGTTCTTC. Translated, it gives CASSFGRHEQFF.